A single T cell receptor (beta chain) is shown here with its context. The antigen is unknown. This beta chain is an off-target read within a library intended for alpha chains, so its frequency means little. Constant-region reverse primers amplified full-length variable regions, followed by semi-nested Nested Universal Primer A PCR. TCRdb called the 5' RACE reads again in MiXCR, with one record for every CDR3 protein. The sample lists almost 200 distinct CDR3 sequences; about 89% were seen once. From germline, CDR1 is SGHRS and CDR2 YFSETQ. V was pared by 1 base and J by 9 bases, with 8 bases between. This CDR3 is built from 13 residues. Study results and caveats: Tumor-infiltrating Treg TCR alpha and beta sequences overlapped most with tumor naive CD4+ T cells, then blood naive. In terms of TCR gene usage, tumor memory CD4+ T cells clustered together with blood and lymph node memory CD4+ cells, as well as with lymph node naive CD4+ cells.

Memory CD4+ cells were defined as CD4+CD45RO+CD25-. J is TRBJ1-6 and V is TRBV5-1, with D uncertain. Sequenced input: memory CD4+ T cells sorted from blood. Subset here: memory CD4+ T cells, CD4+CD45RO+CD25-. The clonotype comes from a female donor with breast cancer. CDR3 region: CASSLSAASPLHF. For the CDR3, the DNA is TGCGCCAGCAGCTTGTCCGCGGCTTCACCCCTCCACTTT. Supplemented by reference TRBV5-1 and TRBJ1-6, the full variable domain reads KAGVTQTPRYLIKTRGQQVTLSCSPISGHRSVSWYQQTPGQGLQFLFEYFSETQRNKGNFPGRFSGRQFSNSRSEMNVSTLELGDSALYLCASSLSAASPLHFGNGTRLTVT.